The 11 T cell receptor beta chains given below trace back to one sample, sequenced in a study of control samples from healthy donors and cancer patients. Here immunoSEQ multiplex PCR was the method, and the copy in TCRdb shows in-frame clones only, minus some. The data hold 150,000 to 200,000 clones, with 91% observed a single time. Source material: blood. These receptors were obtained from a woman aged 40 to 50 in good health.

The V gene is TRBV7-2, the J gene TRBJ1-2; TRBD1 aligns across 7 bases. With V trimmed by 5 bases and J by 8 bases, 14 bases remained unmatched. Germline V gene sequence: CDR1 SGHTA, CDR2 FQGNSA. This CDR3 region has 15 residues. This CDR3 is CASSAPTGVLGGYTF. In nucleotides, the CDR3 is TGTGCCAGCAGCGCGCCTACAGGGGTGTTAGGGGGCTACACCTTC.

The rearrangement links TRBV18 to TRBJ1-1, with 9 bases identical to TRBD1. Trimming at V came to 3 bases and at J to 1 base, leaving 3 bases not matched to a gene. CDR1 and CDR2 (germline): KGHSH, LQKENI. The CDR3 totals 15 residues. CDR3 nucleotide sequence: TGTGCCAGCTCACCGGGGACAGGGTCGAACACTGAAGCTTTCTTT. It codes for CASSPGTGSNTEAFF.

This chain links TRBV9 with TRBJ1-2; TRBD1 agrees at 8 bases. The CDR3 is 15 residues long. In germline, CDR1 is SGDLS, CDR2 YYNGEE. V was clipped by 3 bases and J by 7 bases; unmatched bases: 11. This chain's CDR3 is CASSDPGQATRGYTF. In DNA form, the CDR3 reads TGTGCCAGCAGCGATCCGGGACAGGCGACTCGTGGCTACACCTTC.

The V call is TRBV6-5, the J call TRBJ1-1; the D is unclear. CDR3 length equals 15 residues. Trimming removed 6 bases at V and 3 bases at J, with 17 bases between. Germline lookup yields CDR1 MNHEY and CDR2 SVGAGI. The CDR3 coding sequence is TGTGCCAGCAGGCCCCGAAGCCCAGCGGACACTGAAGCTTTCTTT. Its translation: CASRPRSPADTEAFF.

This clone was seen more than once but under ten times. The chain's CDR3 is CASSVQGSQPQHF. CDR3 bases: TGTGCCAGCAGTGTTCAGGGGAGTCAGCCCCAGCATTTT. The chain employs TRBV2 and TRBJ1-5; TRBD1 is a possible D gene (6 bases). Per the germline V gene, CDR1 is SNHLY and CDR2 is FYNNEI. Trimming left V 4 bases short and J 6 bases short, with 10 bases between. CDR3 size: 13 residues.

The chain carries TRBV3-1 (or the pseudogene TRBV3-2) and TRBJ2-7; TRBD2 matches at 7 bases. The CDR3 contains 13 residues. Germline-derived CDR1 and CDR2 are LGHDT and YNNKEL (reference sequence). The trim removed 3 bases at V and 4 bases at J, leaving 3 bases unmatched. CDR3 sequence reads: CASSHGGVYEQYF. Written as DNA, the CDR3 is TGTGCCAGCAGCCATGGGGGGGTATACGAGCAGTACTTC.

V usage is TRBV5-1 and J usage is TRBJ2-5, with 11 positions matching TRBD2. V shed 1 base, J shed 1 base, and the junction held 3 bases outside the gene matches. The length of the CDR3 is 16 residues. The germline gives CDR1 SGHRS, CDR2 YFSETQ. The CDR3 DNA reads TGCGCCAGCAGCTTGAGTACTAGCGGGGGCCAAGAGACCCAGTACTTC. Its translation is CASSLSTSGGQETQYF. The full variable domain, its missing parts supplied by reference TRBV5-1 and TRBJ2-5, is KAGVTQTPRYLIKTRGQQVTLSCSPISGHRSVSWYQQTPGQGLQFLFEYFSETQRNKGNFPGRFSGRQFSNSRSEMNVSTLELGDSALYLCASSLSTSGGQETQYFGPGTRLLVL.

This sequence joins TRBV5-6 and TRBJ2-4; no firm D call. This CDR3 has 16 residues. V was cut by 3 bases and J by 0 bases, with 13 bases left in between. The germline CDR1 and CDR2 sequences are SGHDT and YYEEEE. The CDR3 DNA follows: TGTGCCAGCAGCTCCCCCTCCCTTTTAGCCAAAAACATTCAGTACTTC. It is translated as CASSSPSLLAKNIQYF.

The rearrangement joins TRBV7-2 to TRBJ2-1; 8 bases align to TRBD2. The CDR3 is made up of 15 amino acids. Germline assignment: CDR1 SGHTA and CDR2 FQGNSA. The V gene end was trimmed by 3 bases and the J gene end by 8 bases; junction bases not matched to a gene: 9. The CDR3 nucleotides are TGTGCCAGCAGCTTTCGGGGGGGCCTTGGCGATGAGCAGTTCTTC. It yields the protein CASSFRGGLGDEQFF.

The chain joins TRBV5-1 to TRBJ2-7; 7 bases are a match to TRBD1. This CDR3 contains 15 residues. Germline-derived CDR1 and CDR2 are SGHRS and YFSETQ. Losses at the gene ends were 5 bases for V and 0 bases for J; bases not matched to a gene: 8. The CDR3, as DNA: TGCGCCAGCAGTTCGGGACAGCCTGGCTCCTACGAGCAGTACTTC. The encoded protein is CASSSGQPGSYEQYF.

The gene calls are TRBV7-2 and TRBJ1-2; a weak D match, TRBD1 (6 bases). The germline V and J ends were trimmed by 5 bases and 4 bases, with 23 bases remaining between them. This CDR3 is built from 17 residues. Germline-derived CDR1 and CDR2 are SGHTA and FQGNSA. CDR3 loop: CASSPSMGGSQIYGYTF. CDR3 nucleotide sequence: TGTGCCAGCAGCCCCTCTATGGGGGGCAGCCAAATCTATGGCTACACCTTC.